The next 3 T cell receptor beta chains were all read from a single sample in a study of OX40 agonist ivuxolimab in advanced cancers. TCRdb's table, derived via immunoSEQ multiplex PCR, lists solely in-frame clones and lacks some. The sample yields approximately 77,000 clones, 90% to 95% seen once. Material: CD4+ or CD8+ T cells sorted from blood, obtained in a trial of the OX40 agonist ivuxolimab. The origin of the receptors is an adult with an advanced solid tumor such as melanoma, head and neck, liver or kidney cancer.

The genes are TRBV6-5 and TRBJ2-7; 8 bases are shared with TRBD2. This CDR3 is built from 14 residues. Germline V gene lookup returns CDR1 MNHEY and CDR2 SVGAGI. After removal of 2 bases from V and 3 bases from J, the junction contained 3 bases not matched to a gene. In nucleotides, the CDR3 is TGTGCCAGCAGTTACCGGGGGGGGATCTACGAGCAGTACTTC. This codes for CASSYRGGIYEQYF.

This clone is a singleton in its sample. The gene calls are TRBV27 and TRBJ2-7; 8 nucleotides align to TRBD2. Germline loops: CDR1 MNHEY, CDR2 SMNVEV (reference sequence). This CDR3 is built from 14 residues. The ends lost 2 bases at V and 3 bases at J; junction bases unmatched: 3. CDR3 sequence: CASSLKREYYEQYF. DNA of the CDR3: TGTGCCAGCAGTTTAAAGCGGGAGTACTACGAGCAGTACTTC.

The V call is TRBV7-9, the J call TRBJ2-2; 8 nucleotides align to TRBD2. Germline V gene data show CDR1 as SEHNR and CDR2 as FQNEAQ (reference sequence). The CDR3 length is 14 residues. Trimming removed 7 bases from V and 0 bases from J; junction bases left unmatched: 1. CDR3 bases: TGTGCCAGCAAGGGACTAGCGAACACCGGGGAGCTGTTTTTT. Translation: CASKGLANTGELFF.